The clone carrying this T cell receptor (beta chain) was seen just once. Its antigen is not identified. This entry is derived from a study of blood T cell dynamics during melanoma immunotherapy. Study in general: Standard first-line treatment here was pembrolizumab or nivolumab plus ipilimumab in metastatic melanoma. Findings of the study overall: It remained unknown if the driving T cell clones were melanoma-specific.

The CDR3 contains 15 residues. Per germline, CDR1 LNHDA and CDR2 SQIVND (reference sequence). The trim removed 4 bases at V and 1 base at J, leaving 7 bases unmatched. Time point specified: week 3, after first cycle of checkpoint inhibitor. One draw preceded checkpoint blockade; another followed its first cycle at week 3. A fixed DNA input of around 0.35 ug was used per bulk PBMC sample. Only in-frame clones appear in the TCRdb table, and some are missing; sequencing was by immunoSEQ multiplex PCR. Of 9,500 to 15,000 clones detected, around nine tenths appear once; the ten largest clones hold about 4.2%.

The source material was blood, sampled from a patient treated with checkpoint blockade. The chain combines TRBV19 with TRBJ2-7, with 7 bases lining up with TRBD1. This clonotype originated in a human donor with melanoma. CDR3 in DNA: TGTGCCAGTAGTAGGCCCAGACAGGGATCCTACGAGCAGTACTTC. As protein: CASSRPRQGSYEQYF.